This TCR beta chain was sequenced in a study of blood T cell repertoires in COVID-19 (dated by TCRdb to about 2020). In the study overall: Samples from collaborators originated in the United States, Italy and Spain and spanned both the acute and convalescent phases of COVID-19. The material from the prospective study consisted of cDNA or gDNA derived from T cells, B-cell-depleted T cells, or PBMCs. Subjects who had been exposed to COVID-19, were actively infected with it, or had recovered from it provided the deeply sampled blood TCRbeta repertoires that made up the dataset. The repertoires were made available in a free public database intended to serve as a resource for research on the immune response to SARS-CoV-2. The samples were drawn from two sources: the first 160 participants of the ongoing ImmuneRACE study, and 1,200 or so subjects contributed by 6 global collaborators. A de-identified subject ID, COVID-19 status, age in years and sex were almost always included in the sample metadata. Where available, HLA class I and class II types were taken from metadata supplied by the sample provider and were not determined by assay-based typing.

Study-level results and caveats: How much clinical and demographic metadata was included differed by source and by participant, and the metadata was provided uncurated.

TCRbeta CDR3 regions were amplified from genomic DNA by means of the immunoSEQ Assay, a bias-controlled multiplex PCR. On the authors' methods: Nucleated cell counts per sample were estimated from amplification of reference gene primers within the assay. To quantify the absolute abundance of each unique TCRbeta CDR3 rearrangement, sequence reads were collapsed and filtered. For each sample, productive Simpson clonality was calculated as the square root of Simpson's diversity index over productive rearrangements. Sourced from immuneACCESS, this table was stored by TCRdb with only in-frame sequences that have V and J called. A share of the clones is absent; for the studies checked, an unresolved V gene accounts for under half, and the remainder has no known explanation. For V, J and clone size, that table is used; D and trimming come from the DNA. This sample lists about 240,000 clones; around four fifths were detected once. Over 3.5% of the sample goes to the ten largest clones.

V loses 7 bases, J loses 6 bases, and the germline ends lie 19 bases apart. CDR1 is given as MDHEN and CDR2 as SYDVKM, both from the germline V gene. There are 14 amino acids in the CDR3, from cysteine to phenylalanine inclusive. The kept DNA is CDR3 alone, 42 bases in frame from the first base. For this clone: It has no known antigen specificity. Qualities for individual bases were not recorded, and no much larger clone is one base off.

Each collaborating institution followed its own protocols to collect whole blood in K2EDTA tubes. For TCRbeta analysis, collaborators shipped samples in one of three forms: frozen whole blood, isolated PBMCs, or DNA extracted from either of those sample types. The V gene is TRBV28 and the J gene is TRBJ2-7; TRBD1 could be the D gene, as 6 bases match. The material sequenced was peripheral blood. This sequence originates from a woman between 65 and 79 years old with acute or convalescent COVID-19. The CDR3 in this case is CASKGHNVIPEQYF. The DNA sequence reads TGTGCCAGCAAGGGACACAACGTTATCCCCGAGCAGTACTTC.